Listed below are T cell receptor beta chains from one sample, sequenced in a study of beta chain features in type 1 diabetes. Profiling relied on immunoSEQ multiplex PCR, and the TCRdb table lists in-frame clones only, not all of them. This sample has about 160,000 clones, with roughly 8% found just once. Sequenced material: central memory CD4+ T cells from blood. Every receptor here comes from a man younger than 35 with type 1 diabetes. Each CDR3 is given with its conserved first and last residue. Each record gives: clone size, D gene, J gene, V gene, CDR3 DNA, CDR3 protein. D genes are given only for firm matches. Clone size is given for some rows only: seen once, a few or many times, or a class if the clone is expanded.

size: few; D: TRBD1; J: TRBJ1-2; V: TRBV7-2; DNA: TGTGCCAGCAGCCCGAAGGGACAGTTCTCAGGGGGCTACACCTTC; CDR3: CASSPKGQFSGGYTF
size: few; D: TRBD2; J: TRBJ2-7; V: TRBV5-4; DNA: TGTGCCAGCAGCTTAGGTGCGGGAGGGCCCTACGAGCAGTACTTC; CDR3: CASSLGAGGPYEQYF
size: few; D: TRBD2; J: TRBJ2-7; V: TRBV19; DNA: TGTGCCAGTCGGAAAAGCGGGAGCTCCTACGAGCAGTACTTC; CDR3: CASRKSGSSYEQYF
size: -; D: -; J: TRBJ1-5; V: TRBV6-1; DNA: TGTGCCAGCAGTGAACAGGACAATCAGCCCCAGCATTTT; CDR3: CASSEQDNQPQHF
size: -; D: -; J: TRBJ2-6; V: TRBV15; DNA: TGTGCCACCAGCAGAGGAGTTTGGGAGTCGGGGGGCGCCTCTGGGGCCAACGTCCTGACTTTC; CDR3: CATSRGVWESGGASGANVLTF
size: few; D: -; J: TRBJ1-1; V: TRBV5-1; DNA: TGCGCCAGCAAACAGGATTTGAACACTGAAGCTTTCTTT; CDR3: CASKQDLNTEAFF
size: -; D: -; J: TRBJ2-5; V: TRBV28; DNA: TGTGCCAGCAGTACCGGGATGCAAGAGACCCAGTACTTC; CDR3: CASSTGMQETQYF
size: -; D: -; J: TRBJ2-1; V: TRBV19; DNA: TGTGCCAGTTCCCTGACGGGTTTCGATGAGCAGTTCTTC; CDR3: CASSLTGFDEQFF
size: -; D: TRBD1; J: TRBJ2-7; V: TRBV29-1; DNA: TGCAGCGTTGAAGTAACAGGGGGCGCGGTGCAGTACTTC; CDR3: CSVEVTGGAVQYF
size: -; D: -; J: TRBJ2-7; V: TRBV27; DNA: TGTGCCAGCAGGTCTGCTGGGTCCGGGTTTCGCCGAACCTACGAGCAGTACTTC; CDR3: CASRSAGSGFRRTYEQYF
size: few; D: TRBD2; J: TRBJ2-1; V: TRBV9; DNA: TGTGCCAGCAGCGTAGAACTAGCGGGAGAGGATGAGCAGTTCTTC; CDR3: CASSVELAGEDEQFF
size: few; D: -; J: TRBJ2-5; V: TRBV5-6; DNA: TGTGCCAGCAGCTTGCCCGGCGGGGGCGACCAAGAGACCCAGTACTTC; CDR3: CASSLPGGGDQETQYF
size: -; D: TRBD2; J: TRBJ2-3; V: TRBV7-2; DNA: TGTGCCAGCATCCTTAGCGGGAGAAGCACAGATACGCAGTATTTT; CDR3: CASILSGRSTDTQYF
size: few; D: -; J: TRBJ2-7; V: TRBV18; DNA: TGTGCCAGCTCACCGATACAGGGCGAAGAGCAGTACTTC; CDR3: CASSPIQGEEQYF
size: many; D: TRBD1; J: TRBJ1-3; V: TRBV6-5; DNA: TGTGCCAGCAGTTACGGACAGGGCGCAGGAAACACCATATATTTT; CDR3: CASSYGQGAGNTIYF
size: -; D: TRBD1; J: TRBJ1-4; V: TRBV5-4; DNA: TGTGCCAGCAGCATACAGGGGGCTGCGGAAAAACTGTTTTTT; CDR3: CASSIQGAAEKLFF
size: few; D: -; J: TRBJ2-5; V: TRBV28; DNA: TGTGCCAGCAGTCTCAGGGAAGAGACCCAGTACTTC; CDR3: CASSLREETQYF
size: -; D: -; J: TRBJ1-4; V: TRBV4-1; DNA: TGCGCCAGCAGCCACGAACCTCAGGGAAGAGGTGAAAAACTGTTTTTT; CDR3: CASSHEPQGRGEKLFF
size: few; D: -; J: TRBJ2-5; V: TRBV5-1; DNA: TGCGCCAGCCGACTGATCCAAGAGACCCAGTACTTC; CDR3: CASRLIQETQYF
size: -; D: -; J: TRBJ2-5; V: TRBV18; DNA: TGTGCCAGCTCACCACCCACGAGACAAGAGACCCAGTACTTC; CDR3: CASSPPTRQETQYF
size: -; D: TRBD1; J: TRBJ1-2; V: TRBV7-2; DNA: TGTGCCAGCAGCACCCAGGGGGCGGGCTACACCTTC; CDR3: CASSTQGAGYTF
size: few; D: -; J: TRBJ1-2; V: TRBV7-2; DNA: TGTGCCAGCAGCTTACCTGGCAGGGTAGACTATGGCTACACCTTC; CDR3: CASSLPGRVDYGYTF
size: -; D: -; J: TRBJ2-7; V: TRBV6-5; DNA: TGTGCCAGCAGTTACCTTTTCGAGGAGTACTTC; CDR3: CASSYLFEEYF
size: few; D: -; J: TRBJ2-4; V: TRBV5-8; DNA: TGTGCCAGCAGCAGTGACTTCGATAAAAACATTCAGTACTTC; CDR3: CASSSDFDKNIQYF
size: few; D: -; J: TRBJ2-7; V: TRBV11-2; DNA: TGTGCCAGCAGCTTAGACGGGGCGGGGGCCTCAAGAGGGGAGCAGTACTTC; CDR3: CASSLDGAGASRGEQYF
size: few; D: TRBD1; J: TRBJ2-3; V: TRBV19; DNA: TGTGCCAGTAGGTCAGAACACAGGGGATGGACAGATACGCAGTATTTT; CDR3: CASRSEHRGWTDTQYF
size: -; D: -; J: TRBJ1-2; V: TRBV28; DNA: TGTGCCAGCAGTTTAATAGGGAGCGCCTATGGCTACACCTTC; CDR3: CASSLIGSAYGYTF
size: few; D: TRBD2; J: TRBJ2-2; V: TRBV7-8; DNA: TGTGCCAGCAGACAAGCGGGGATGAACACCGGGGAGCTGTTTTTT; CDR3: CASRQAGMNTGELFF
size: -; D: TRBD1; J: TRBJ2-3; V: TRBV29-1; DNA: TGCAGCGTTGGGGACAGATCAGATACGCAGTATTTT; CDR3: CSVGDRSDTQYF
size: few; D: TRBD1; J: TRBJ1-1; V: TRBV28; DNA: TGTGCCAGCAGTGTCGGACAGGGGCAGCGAGAGGCTTTCTTT; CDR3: CASSVGQGQREAFF
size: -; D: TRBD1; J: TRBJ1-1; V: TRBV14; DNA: TGTGCCAGCAGGTCGACAGGGGGAAAAGCTTTCTTT; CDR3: CASRSTGGKAFF
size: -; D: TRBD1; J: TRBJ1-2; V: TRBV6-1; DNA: TGTGCCAGCAGTGAAGGGACAGGTGGCTATGGCTACACCTTC; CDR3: CASSEGTGGYGYTF
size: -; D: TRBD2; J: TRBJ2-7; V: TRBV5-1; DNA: TGCGCCAGCAGCCGGACTAGCGGAACCTACGAGCAGTACTTC; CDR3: CASSRTSGTYEQYF
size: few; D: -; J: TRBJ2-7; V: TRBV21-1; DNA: TGTGCCAGCAGCAAAGTAAAGGCAGGAACCTACGAGCAGTACTTC; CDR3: CASSKVKAGTYEQYF
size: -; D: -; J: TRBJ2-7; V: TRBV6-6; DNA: TGTGCCAGCAGTCCTACCCTTAGACTAGCTCAGGGGGAGCAGTACTTC; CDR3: CASSPTLRLAQGEQYF
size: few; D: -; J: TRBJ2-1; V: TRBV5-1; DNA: TGCGCCAGCAGCCGTGGGAGGACTGACCCCTACAATGAGCAGTTCTTC; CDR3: CASSRGRTDPYNEQFF
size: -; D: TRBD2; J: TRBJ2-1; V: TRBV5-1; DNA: TGCGCCAGCAGCTCTGACCCGGGGGGGAGGGAGCAGTTCTTC; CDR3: CASSSDPGGREQFF
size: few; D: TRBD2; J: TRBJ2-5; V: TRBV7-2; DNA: TGTGCCAGCAGCCCGCATCTAGCGGGAGTTCTAGAGACCCAGTACTTC; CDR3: CASSPHLAGVLETQYF
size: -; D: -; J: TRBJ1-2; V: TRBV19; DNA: TGTGCCAGTAGTATAGATCGCAGAACCTCTAACTATGGCTACACCTTC; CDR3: CASSIDRRTSNYGYTF
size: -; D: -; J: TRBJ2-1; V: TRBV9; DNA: TGTGCCAGCAGCGTTGGCGGATCCTACAATGAGCAGTTCTTC; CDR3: CASSVGGSYNEQFF